This T cell receptor (beta chain) was sequenced during a study of blood T cell repertoires in COVID-19. Across the study: The United States, Italy and Spain provided the acute and convalescent COVID-19 samples. PBMCs, B-cell-depleted T cells, or T cells were the source of the cDNA or gDNA that made up the material.

The V end was cut by 3 bases, the J end by 1 base, with 6 bases between. Germline CDR1 reads MNHEY; CDR2 reads SMNVEV (reference sequence). The CDR3 has 13 amino acids. Here immunoSEQ multiplex PCR was the method, and the copy in TCRdb shows in-frame clones only, minus some. The table shows about 44,000 clones, with approximately 88% occurring only once. Points on this clone: Other DNA sequences in the same sample also yield this CDR3.

The sequenced material came from peripheral blood. This receptor was taken from a woman between 40 and 55 years old with acute or convalescent COVID-19. The chain combines TRBV27 with TRBJ1-1, with unresolved D. CDR3 in amino acids: CASSFRGNTEAFF. The CDR3 bases are TGTGCCAGCAGTTTTCGGGGGAACACTGAAGCTTTCTTT.